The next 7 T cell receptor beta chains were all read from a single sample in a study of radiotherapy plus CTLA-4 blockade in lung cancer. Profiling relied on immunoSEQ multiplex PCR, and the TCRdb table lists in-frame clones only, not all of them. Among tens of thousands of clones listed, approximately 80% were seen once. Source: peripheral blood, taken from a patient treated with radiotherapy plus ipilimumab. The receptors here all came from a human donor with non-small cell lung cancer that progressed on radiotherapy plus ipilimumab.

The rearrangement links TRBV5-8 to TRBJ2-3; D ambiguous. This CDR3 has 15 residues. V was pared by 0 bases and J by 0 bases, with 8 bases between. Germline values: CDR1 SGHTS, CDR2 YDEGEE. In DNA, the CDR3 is TGTGCCAGCAGCTTGGGCCCCGTAAGCACAGATACGCAGTATTTT. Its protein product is CASSLGPVSTDTQYF.

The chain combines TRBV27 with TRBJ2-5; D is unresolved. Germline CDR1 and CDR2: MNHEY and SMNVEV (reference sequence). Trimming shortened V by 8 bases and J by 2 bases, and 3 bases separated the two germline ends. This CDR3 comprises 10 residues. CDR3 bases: TGTGCCAGCTTGCAAGAGACCCAGTACTTC. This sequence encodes CASLQETQYF.

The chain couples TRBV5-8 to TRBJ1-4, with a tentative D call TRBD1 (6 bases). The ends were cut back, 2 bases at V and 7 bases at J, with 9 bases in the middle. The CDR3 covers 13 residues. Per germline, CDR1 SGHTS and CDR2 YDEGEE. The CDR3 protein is CASSLSGVEKLFF. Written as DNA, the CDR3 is TGTGCCAGCAGCTTATCAGGGGTTGAAAAACTGTTTTTT.

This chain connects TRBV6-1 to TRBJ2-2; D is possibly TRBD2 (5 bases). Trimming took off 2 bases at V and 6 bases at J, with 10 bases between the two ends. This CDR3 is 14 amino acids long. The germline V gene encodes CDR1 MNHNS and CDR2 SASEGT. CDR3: CASSEYWGAGELFF. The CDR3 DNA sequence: TGTGCCAGCAGTGAATACTGGGGAGCCGGGGAGCTGTTTTTT.

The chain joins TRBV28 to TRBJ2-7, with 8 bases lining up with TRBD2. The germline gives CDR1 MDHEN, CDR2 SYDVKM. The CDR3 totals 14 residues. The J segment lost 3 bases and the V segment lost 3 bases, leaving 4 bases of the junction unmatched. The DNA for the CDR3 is TGTGCCAGCAGTTTTGGTAGCGGGGACTACGAGCAGTACGTC. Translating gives CASSFGSGDYEQYV.

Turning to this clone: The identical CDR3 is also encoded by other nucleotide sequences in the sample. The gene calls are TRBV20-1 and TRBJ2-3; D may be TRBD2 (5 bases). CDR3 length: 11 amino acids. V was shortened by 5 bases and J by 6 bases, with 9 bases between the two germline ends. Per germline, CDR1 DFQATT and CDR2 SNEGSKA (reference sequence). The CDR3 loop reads CSALLADTQYF. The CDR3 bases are TGCAGTGCTCTCTTAGCGGATACGCAGTATTTT.

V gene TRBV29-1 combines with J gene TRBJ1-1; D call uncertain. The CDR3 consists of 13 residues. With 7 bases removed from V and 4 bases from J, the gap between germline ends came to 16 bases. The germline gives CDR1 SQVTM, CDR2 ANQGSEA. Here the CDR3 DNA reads TGCAGCGGGAGACACCCCCGGGGCACTGAAGCTTTCTTT. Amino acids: CSGRHPRGTEAFF.